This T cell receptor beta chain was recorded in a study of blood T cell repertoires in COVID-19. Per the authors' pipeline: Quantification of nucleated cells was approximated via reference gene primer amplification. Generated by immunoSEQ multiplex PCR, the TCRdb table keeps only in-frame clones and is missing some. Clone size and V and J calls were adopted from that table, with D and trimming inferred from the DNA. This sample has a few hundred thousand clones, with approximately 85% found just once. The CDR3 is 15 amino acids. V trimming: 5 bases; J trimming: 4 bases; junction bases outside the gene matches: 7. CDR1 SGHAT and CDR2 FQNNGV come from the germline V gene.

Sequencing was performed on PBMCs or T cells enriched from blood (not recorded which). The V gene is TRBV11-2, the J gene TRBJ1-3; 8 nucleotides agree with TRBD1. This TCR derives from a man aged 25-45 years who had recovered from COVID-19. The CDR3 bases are TGTGCCAGCAGCAAGGACAGGGTATCCGGAAACACCATATATTTT. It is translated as CASSKDRVSGNTIYF.